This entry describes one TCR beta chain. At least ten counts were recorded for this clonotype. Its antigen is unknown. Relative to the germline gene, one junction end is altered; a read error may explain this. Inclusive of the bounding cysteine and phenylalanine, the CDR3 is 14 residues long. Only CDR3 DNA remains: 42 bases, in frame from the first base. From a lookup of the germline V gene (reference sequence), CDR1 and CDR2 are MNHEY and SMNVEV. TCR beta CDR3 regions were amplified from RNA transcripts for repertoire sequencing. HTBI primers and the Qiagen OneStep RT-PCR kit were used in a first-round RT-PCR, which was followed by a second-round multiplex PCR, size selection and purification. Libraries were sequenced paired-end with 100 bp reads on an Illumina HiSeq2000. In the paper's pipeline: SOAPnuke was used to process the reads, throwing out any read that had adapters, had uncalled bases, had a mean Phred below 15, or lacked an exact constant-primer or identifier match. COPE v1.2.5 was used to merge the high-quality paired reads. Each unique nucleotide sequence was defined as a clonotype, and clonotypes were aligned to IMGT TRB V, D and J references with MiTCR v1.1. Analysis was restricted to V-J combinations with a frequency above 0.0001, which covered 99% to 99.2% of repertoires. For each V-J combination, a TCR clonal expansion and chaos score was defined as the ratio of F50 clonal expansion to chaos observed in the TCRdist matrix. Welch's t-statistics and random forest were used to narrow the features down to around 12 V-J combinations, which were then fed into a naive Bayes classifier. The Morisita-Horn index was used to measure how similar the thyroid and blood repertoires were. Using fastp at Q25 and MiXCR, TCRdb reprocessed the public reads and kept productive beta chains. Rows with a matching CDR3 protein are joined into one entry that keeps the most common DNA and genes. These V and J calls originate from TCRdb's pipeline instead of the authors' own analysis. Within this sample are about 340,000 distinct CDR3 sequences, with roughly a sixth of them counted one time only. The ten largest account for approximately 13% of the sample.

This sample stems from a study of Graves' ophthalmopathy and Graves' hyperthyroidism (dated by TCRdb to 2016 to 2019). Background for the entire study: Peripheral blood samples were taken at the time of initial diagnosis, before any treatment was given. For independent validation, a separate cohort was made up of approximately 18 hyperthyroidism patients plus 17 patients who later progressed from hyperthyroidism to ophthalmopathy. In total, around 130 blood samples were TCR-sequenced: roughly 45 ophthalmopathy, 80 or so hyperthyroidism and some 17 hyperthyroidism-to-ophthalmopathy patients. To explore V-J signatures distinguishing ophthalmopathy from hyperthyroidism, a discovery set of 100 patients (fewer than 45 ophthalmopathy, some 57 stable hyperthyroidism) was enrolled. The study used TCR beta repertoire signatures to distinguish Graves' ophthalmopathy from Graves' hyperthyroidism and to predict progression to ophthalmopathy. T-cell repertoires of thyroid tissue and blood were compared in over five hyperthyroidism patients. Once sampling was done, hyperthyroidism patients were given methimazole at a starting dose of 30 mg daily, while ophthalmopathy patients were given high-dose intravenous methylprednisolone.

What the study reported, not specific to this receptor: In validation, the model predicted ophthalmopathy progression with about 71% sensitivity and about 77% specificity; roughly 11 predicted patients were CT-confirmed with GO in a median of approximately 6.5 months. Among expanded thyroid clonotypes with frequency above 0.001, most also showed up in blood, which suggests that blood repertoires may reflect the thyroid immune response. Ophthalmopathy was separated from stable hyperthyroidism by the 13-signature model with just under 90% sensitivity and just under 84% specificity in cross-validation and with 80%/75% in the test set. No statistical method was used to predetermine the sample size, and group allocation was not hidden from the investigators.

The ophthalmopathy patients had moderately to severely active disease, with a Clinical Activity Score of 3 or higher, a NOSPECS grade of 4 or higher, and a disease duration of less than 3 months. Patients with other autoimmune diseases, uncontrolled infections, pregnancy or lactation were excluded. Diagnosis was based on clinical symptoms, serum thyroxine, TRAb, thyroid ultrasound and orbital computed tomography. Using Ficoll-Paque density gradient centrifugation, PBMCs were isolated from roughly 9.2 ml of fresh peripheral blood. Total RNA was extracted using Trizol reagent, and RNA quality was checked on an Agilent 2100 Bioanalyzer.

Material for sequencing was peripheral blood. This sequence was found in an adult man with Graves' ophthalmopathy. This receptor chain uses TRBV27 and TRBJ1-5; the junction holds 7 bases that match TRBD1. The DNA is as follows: TGTGCCAGCAGTTTCGAAGGGGGCGGTCAGTCCCAGCATTTT. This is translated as CASSFEGGGQSQHF.